This entry features one TCR beta chain sequence. Once extracted for a subset, genomic DNA was divided evenly among several immunoSEQ plates. Clones were read by immunoSEQ multiplex PCR, and TCRdb kept only the in-frame ones, dropping some. This sample has 2 million to 2.5 million clones, with just under 95% found just once. The sample belongs to a study of shared clonotypes between healthy human individuals. CD8 cells classed as naive were CD45RO-negative and positively selected for CCR7, excluding terminally differentiated effector memory CD45RA+ cells. CDR1 and CDR2 from the germline V gene are SGHRS and YFSETQ. V dropped 4 bases and J dropped 2 bases, with 10 bases sitting between them. There are 13 residues in the CDR3.

The receptor was derived from a man between 18 and 35 years old in good health. The genes are TRBV5-1 and TRBJ2-7; D gene unclear. Sequencing was performed on naive CD8+ T cells sorted from blood. CDR3 coding DNA: TGCGCCAGCAGCCCGGAGTGGACCTACGAGCAGTACTTC. This gives the protein CASSPEWTYEQYF. Supplemented by reference TRBV5-1 and TRBJ2-7, the full variable domain reads KAGVTQTPRYLIKTRGQQVTLSCSPISGHRSVSWYQQTPGQGLQFLFEYFSETQRNKGNFPGRFSGRQFSNSRSEMNVSTLELGDSALYLCASSPEWTYEQYFGPGTRLTVT.